This entry lists 15 T cell receptor beta chains sequenced from one sample in a study of beta chain features in type 1 diabetes. Study-wide findings and caveats: Type 1 diabetes patients had TCRB CDR3s that were shorter (moderately but significantly so) in all four CD4+ subsets.

Antigens for these TCRs are unknown. Investigators reverse transcribed all isolated RNA, so they sequenced expressed TCRB transcripts. Sequenced by immunoSEQ multiplex PCR; TCRdb stores in-frame clones only, minus some. Of 120,000 to 150,000 clones listed, about 13% are singletons. Sequencing was carried out using central memory CD4+ T cells from blood. These receptors originate from a man between 18 and 29 years old with type 1 diabetes.

The rearrangement uses TRBV6-5 and TRBJ1-4; D unclear. Germline V gene lookup returns CDR1 MNHEY and CDR2 SVGAGI. The CDR3 runs 14 residues. V was clipped by 4 bases and J by 3 bases, with 9 bases between them. Here the CDR3 reads CASSSGIANEKLFF. The CDR3 DNA reads TGTGCCAGCAGTTCTGGGATAGCTAATGAAAAACTGTTTTTT.

The chain combines TRBV7-9 with TRBJ2-6, with TRBD1 matching over 7 bases. Germline V gives CDR1 SEHNR, CDR2 FQNEAQ (reference sequence). With 8 bases clipped from V and 0 bases from J, the junction kept 4 bases outside the gene matches. The CDR3 runs 15 residues. The CDR3 DNA is TGTGCCAGCGACAGGGCGCTCTCTGGGGCCAACGTCCTGACTTTC. This codes for CASDRALSGANVLTF.

The chain has TRBV28 and TRBJ1-6; possibly TRBD1 for D (5 bases). The V and J ends lost 2 bases and 7 bases respectively, with 9 bases between them. Germline loops: CDR1 MDHEN, CDR2 SYDVKM. The CDR3 extends over 14 amino acids. CDR3 sequence (DNA): TGTGCCAGCAGTTTACAGGGAGGCAATTCACCCCTCCACTTT. It is translated as CASSLQGGNSPLHF.

V and J are TRBV30 and TRBJ2-3; a possible D gene is TRBD2 (6 bases). The CDR3 is 15 amino acids. The V end lost 3 bases, the J end lost 1 base, and 14 bases lay between the germline ends. The germline V gene has CDR1 GTSNPN and CDR2 SVGIG (reference sequence). CDR3 coding DNA: TGTGCCTGGAGACGGGGGAGATCGGGCACAGATACGCAGTATTTT. Encoded protein: CAWRRGRSGTDTQYF. Drawing the rest from reference TRBV30 and TRBJ2-3, the complete variable domain is SQTIHQWPATLVQPVGSPLSLECTVEGTSNPNLYWYRQAAGRGLQLLFYSVGIGQISSEVPQNLSASRPQDRQFILSSKKLLLSDSGFYLCAWRRGRSGTDTQYFGPGTRLTVL.

The rearrangement links TRBV4-2 to TRBJ1-1; D not certain. This CDR3 has 16 amino acids. V was trimmed by 4 bases and J by 0 bases, leaving 15 bases between them. Germline CDR1 is LGHNA and CDR2 is YNFKEQ. CDR3 sequence (DNA): TGTGCCAGCAGCCGAGACCCTAACAGCTTGAACACTGAAGCTTTCTTT. This encodes CASSRDPNSLNTEAFF.

This clone was seen only a few times. This chain links TRBV9 with TRBJ2-3; 7 nucleotides match TRBD2. V gave up 6 bases and J gave up 4 bases; unmatched junction bases: 14. This CDR3 is built from 16 residues. CDR1 is SGDLS, CDR2 YYNGEE, per germline. CDR3 in DNA: TGTGCCAGCACCGACTCTTCGGGGGGTAGAGCAGATACGCAGTATTTT. Translated: CASTDSSGGRADTQYF.

This clone has ten or more counts. V and J are TRBV7-9 and TRBJ2-5; TRBD2 matches at 8 bases. Trimming at V came to 1 base and at J to 2 bases, leaving 6 bases not matched to a gene. Germline V gives CDR1 SEHNR, CDR2 FQNEAQ (reference sequence). The CDR3 length is 16 residues. CDR3 nucleotides: TGTGCCAGCAGCTTAGAGCTAGCGGGCCAACAAGAGACCCAGTACTTC. Its protein product is CASSLELAGQQETQYF.

This clone was found a few times. For the CDR3, the DNA is TGCGCCAGCAGCTGGGCCCGGAGGGCGGGAGTTACGCAGTATTTT. Protein product: CASSWARRAGVTQYF. The V gene is TRBV4-3, the J gene TRBJ2-3; 7 bases are shared with TRBD2. Trimming took 5 bases from V and 8 from J; bases not matched to a gene: 13. The V gene's germline CDR1 is LGHNA and CDR2 YSLEER. The CDR3 contains 15 residues.

V usage is TRBV5-6 and J usage is TRBJ1-5; D call uncertain. The CDR3 has 11 residues. Germline values: CDR1 SGHDT, CDR2 YYEEEE. The ends were cut back, 0 bases at V and 6 bases at J, with 1 base in the middle. CDR3 in DNA: TGTGCCAGCAGCTTGGCTCAGCCCCAGCATTTT. Translated: CASSLAQPQHF. Full variable domain (remainder filled in from reference TRBV5-6 and TRBJ1-5): DAGVTQSPTHLIKTRGQQVTLRCSPKSGHDTVSWYQQALGQGPQFIFQYYEEEERQRGNFPDRFSGHQFPNYSSELNVNALLLGDSALYLCASSLAQPQHFGDGTRLSIL.

This clone was picked up a small number of times. The CDR3 here is CASSLAPTGNSPLHF. The DNA of the CDR3 is TGTGCCAGCAGCTTGGCCCCAACAGGGAATTCACCCCTCCACTTT. V usage is TRBV27 and J usage is TRBJ1-6; TRBD1 might be the D (6 bases). The CDR3 length is 15 residues. Per germline, CDR1 MNHEY and CDR2 SMNVEV (reference sequence). Deletions cut 6 bases from V and 7 bases from J, with 16 bases between.

This clone was counted between two and nine times. The same CDR3 is also encoded by other DNA sequences in this sample. The V call is TRBV5-1, the J call TRBJ1-1; weak D call: TRBD1 (6 bases). CDR1 is SGHRS and CDR2 is YFSETQ in the germline V gene. The CDR3 is 14 amino acids. V gave up 4 bases and J gave up 0 bases, with 10 bases separating them. CDR3: CASSPGQMNTEAFF. DNA for the CDR3: TGCGCCAGCAGCCCCGGACAGATGAACACTGAAGCTTTCTTT.

The genes are TRBV28 and TRBJ2-5; D not resolved. Between the trimmed V and J ends, which lost 2 bases and 13 bases, there was a span of 17 bases. The CDR3 length is 13 residues. From germline, CDR1 is MDHEN and CDR2 SYDVKM. CDR3 amino acids: CASSLRTGLNGYF. Here the CDR3 DNA reads TGTGCCAGCAGTTTACGGACCGGTCTGAACGGGTACTTC.

In its sample, this clone was seen a few times. The chain employs TRBV30 and TRBJ1-1; D gene unclear. Trimming took off 5 bases at V and 0 bases at J, with 10 bases between the two ends. Germline-derived CDR1 and CDR2 are GTSNPN and SVGIG (reference sequence). The length of the CDR3 is 13 residues. The CDR3 DNA is TGTGCCTGGGACCGACGGGTGAACACTGAAGCTTTCTTT. Translating it yields CAWDRRVNTEAFF.

CDR3 region: CASSPFMDTEAFF. The CDR3 DNA sequence: TGTGCCAGCAGCCCTTTTATGGACACTGAAGCTTTCTTT. The genes are TRBV7-2 and TRBJ1-1; D unresolved. The germline V gene encodes CDR1 SGHTA and CDR2 FQGNSA. Trimming removed 5 bases from V and 3 bases from J, with 10 bases in between. This CDR3 has 13 amino acids. The full variable domain, in which reference TRBV7-2 and TRBJ1-1 provide the parts outside the CDR3, is GAGVSQSPSNKVTEKGKDVELRCDPISGHTALYWYRQSLGQGLEFLIYFQGNSAPDKSGLPSDRFSAERTGGSVSTLTIQRTQQEDSAVYLCASSPFMDTEAFFGQGTRLTVV.

This clone was seen only a few times. This chain joins TRBV27 and TRBJ2-2; D unclear. In germline, CDR1 is MNHEY, CDR2 SMNVEV (reference sequence). This CDR3 is 13 amino acids long. V lost 6 bases and J lost 3, with 8 bases in between. CDR3 in amino acids: CASSPRDTGELFF. In DNA form, the CDR3 reads TGTGCCAGCAGCCCTCGGGACACCGGGGAGCTGTTTTTT.